Described below is a single TCR beta chain sequence and its context. Its antigen is unknown. The limits of the CDR3 on the DNA are not certain, so only TCRdb's listed CDR3 is given. The CDR3 contains 11 residues when both ends are counted. Germline CDR1 and CDR2: MDHEN and SYDVKM. The sample comes from a study of blood T cells in healthy people across ages. Study results and caveats: Older age coincided with a roughly linear decline in TCR beta diversity per million T cells. Compared with aged donors, long-lived donors showed fewer expanded clones, suggesting selection.

Alongside a J-beta primer mix, a sample-barcoded 5' primer served in a second PCR lasting roughly 6 to 11 cycles. The template-switch adaptor was a 5' adaptor with 12 random nucleotides. It tagged each cDNA molecule. No fewer than 2.5 million CDR3-containing paired-end reads came from each sample. TCRdb recomputed calls from the 5' RACE reads with MiXCR, one row per CDR3 protein. The sample shows roughly 410,000 distinct CDR3 sequences, 52% of them seen only once. The TCR originated in a man in his 60s in good health. The chain couples TRBV28 to TRBJ2-3. Sequencing was performed on blood. The CDR3 spells CASSSSFTQYF.